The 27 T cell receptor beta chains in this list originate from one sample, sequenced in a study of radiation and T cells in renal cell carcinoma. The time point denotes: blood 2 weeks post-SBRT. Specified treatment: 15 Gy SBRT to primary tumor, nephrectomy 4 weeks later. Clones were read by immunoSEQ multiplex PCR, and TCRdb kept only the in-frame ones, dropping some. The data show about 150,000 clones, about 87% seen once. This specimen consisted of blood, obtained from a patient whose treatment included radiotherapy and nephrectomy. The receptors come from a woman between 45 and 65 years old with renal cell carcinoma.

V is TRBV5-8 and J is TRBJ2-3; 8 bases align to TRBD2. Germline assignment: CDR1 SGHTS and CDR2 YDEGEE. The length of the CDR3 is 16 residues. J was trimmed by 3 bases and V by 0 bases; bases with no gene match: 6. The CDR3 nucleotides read TGTGCCAGCAGCTTGGGTAGTAGCGGGGTTACAGATACGCAGTATTTT. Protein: CASSLGSSGVTDTQYF.

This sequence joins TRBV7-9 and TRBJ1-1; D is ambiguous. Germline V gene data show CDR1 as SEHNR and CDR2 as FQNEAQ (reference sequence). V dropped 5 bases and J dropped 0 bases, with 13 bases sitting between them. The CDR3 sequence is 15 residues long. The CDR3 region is CASSLEAYVNTEAFF. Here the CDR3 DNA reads TGTGCCAGCAGCCTTGAGGCTTACGTGAACACTGAAGCTTTCTTT.

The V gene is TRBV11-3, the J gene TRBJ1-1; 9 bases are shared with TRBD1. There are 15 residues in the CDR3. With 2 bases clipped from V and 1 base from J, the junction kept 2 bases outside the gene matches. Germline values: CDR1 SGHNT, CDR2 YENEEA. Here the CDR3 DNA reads TGTGCCAGCAGCTTACGGACAGGGGCGAACACTGAAGCTTTCTTT. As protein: CASSLRTGANTEAFF.

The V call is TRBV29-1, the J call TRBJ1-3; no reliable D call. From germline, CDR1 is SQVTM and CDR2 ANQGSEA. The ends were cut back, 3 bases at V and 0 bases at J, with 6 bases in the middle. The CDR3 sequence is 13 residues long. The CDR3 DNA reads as TGCAGCGTTGACGACTACTCTGGAAACACCATATATTTT. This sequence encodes CSVDDYSGNTIYF.

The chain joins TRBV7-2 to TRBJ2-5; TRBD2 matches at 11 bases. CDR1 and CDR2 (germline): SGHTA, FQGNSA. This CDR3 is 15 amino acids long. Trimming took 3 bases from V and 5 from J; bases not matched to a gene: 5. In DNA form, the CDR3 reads TGTGCCAGCAGCTTGGGACTAGCGGCGGGGGAGACCCAGTACTTC. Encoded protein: CASSLGLAAGETQYF. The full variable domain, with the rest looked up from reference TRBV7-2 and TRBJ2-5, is GAGVSQSPSNKVTEKGKDVELRCDPISGHTALYWYRQSLGQGLEFLIYFQGNSAPDKSGLPSDRFSAERTGGSVSTLTIQRTQQEDSAVYLCASSLGLAAGETQYFGPGTRLLVL.

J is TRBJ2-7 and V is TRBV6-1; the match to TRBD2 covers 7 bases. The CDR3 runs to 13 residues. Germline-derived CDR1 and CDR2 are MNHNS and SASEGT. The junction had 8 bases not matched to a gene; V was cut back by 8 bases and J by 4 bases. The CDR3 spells CASGGLAAYEQYF. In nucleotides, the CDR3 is TGTGCCAGCGGCGGTCTAGCGGCATACGAGCAGTACTTC.

For the CDR3, the DNA is TGTGCCAGCAGGCCGGTGGACGGTTCTGGAAACACCATATATTTT. Amino acids: CASRPVDGSGNTIYF. The chain employs TRBV7-9 and TRBJ1-3; D unresolved. Trimming removed 6 bases at V and 1 base at J, with 13 bases between. CDR1 and CDR2 (germline): SEHNR, FQNEAQ (reference sequence). The CDR3 contains 15 residues. The whole variable domain, filled in from reference TRBV7-9 and TRBJ1-3, reads DTGVSQNPRHKITKRGQNVTFRCDPISEHNRLYWYRQTLGQGPEFLTYFQNEAQLEKSRLLSDRFSAERPKGSFSTLEIQRTEQGDSAMYLCASRPVDGSGNTIYFGEGSWLTVV.

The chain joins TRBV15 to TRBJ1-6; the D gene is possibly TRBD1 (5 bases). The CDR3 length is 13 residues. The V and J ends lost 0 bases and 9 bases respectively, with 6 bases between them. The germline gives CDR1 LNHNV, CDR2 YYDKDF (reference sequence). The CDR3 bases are TGTGCCACCAGCAGAGACAGGGCTTCACCCCTCCACTTT. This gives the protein CATSRDRASPLHF.

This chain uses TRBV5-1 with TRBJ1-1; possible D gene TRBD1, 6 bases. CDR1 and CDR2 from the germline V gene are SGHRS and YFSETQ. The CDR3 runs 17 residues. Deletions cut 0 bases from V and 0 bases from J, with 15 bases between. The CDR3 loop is CASSLGQALGMNTEAFF. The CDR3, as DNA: TGCGCCAGCAGCTTGGGACAGGCCCTGGGAATGAACACTGAAGCTTTCTTT.

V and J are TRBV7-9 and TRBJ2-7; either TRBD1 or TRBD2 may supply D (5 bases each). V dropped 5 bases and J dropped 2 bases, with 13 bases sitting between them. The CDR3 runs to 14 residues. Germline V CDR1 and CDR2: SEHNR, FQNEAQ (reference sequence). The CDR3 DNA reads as TGTGCCAGCAGCCTAAGGGACGAGACCTACGAGCAGTACTTC. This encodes CASSLRDETYEQYF.

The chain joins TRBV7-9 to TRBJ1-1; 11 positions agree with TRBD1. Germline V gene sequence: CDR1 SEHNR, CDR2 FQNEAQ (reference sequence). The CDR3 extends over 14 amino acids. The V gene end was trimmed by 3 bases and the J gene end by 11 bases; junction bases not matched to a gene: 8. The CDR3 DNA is TGTGCCAGCAGCTTTGGAAGGACAGGGGGCCCGGCTTTCTTT. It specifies CASSFGRTGGPAFF.

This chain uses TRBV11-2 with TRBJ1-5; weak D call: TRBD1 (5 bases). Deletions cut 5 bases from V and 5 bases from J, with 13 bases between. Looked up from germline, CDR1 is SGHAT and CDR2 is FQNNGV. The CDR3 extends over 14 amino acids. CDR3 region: CASSPSRADQPQHF. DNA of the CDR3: TGTGCCAGCAGCCCCTCCAGGGCCGATCAGCCCCAGCATTTT.

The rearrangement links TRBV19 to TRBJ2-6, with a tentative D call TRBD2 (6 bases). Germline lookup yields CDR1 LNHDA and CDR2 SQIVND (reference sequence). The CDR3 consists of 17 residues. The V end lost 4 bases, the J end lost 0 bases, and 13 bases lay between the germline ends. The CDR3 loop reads CASSSWGVRSGANVLTF. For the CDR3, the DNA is TGTGCCAGTAGTAGTTGGGGGGTTCGCTCTGGGGCCAACGTCCTGACTTTC.

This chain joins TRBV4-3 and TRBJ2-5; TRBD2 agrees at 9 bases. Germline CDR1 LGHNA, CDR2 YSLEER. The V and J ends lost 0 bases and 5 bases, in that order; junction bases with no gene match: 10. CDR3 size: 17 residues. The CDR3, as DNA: TGCGCCAGCAGCCAAGATAGGGGAGCGGGAGGAGTGGAGACCCAGTACTTC. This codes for CASSQDRGAGGVETQYF.

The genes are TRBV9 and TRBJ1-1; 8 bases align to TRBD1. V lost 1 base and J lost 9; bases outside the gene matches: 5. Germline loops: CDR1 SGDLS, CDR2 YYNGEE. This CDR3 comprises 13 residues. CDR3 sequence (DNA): TGTGCCAGCAGCGTAACAGGGGGTGTGCAAGCTTTCTTT. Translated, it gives CASSVTGGVQAFF.

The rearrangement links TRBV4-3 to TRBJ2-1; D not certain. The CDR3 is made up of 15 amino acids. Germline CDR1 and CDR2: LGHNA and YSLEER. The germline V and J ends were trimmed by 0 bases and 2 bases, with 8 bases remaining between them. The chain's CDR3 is CASSQEGITYNEQFF. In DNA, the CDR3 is TGCGCCAGCAGCCAAGAAGGGATAACCTACAATGAGCAGTTCTTC.

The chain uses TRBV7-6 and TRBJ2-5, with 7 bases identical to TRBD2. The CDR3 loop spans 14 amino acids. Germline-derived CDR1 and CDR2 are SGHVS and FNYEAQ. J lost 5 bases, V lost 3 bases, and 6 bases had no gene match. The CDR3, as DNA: TGTGCCAGCAGCTTTGGGGGGGGAACGGAGACCCAGTACTTC. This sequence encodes CASSFGGGTETQYF. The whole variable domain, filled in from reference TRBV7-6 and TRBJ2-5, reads GAGVSQSPRYKVTKRGQDVALRCDPISGHVSLYWYRQALGQGPEFLTYFNYEAQQDKSGLPNDRFSAERPEGSISTLTIQRTEQRDSAMYRCASSFGGGTETQYFGPGTRLLVL.

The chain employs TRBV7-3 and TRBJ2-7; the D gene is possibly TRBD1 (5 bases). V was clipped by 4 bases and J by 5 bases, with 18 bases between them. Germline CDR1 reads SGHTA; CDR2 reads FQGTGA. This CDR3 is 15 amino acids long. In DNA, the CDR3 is TGTGCCAGCAGCTCCCCCCGGGCAGGGTTCAACGAGCAGTACTTC. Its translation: CASSSPRAGFNEQYF.

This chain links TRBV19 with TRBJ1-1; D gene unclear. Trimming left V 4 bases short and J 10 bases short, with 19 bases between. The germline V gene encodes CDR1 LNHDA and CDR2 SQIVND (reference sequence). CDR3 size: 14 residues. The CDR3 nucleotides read TGTGCCAGTAGTACGAACTTTGAAGCTTCGGTAGCTTTCTTT. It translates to CASSTNFEASVAFF.

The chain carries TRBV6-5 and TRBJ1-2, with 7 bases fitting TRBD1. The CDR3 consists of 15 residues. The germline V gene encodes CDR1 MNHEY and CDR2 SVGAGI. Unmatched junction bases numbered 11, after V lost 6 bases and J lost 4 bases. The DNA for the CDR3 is TGTGCCAGCAGAGGGCCAACAGGGGCGGGCTATGGCTACACCTTC. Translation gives CASRGPTGAGYGYTF.

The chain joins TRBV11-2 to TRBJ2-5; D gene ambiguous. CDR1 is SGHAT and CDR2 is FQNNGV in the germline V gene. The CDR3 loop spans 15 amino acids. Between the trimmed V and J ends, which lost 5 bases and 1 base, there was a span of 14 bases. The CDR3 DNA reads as TGTGCCAGCAGCGGAGACTGGGCCGGCCAAGAGACCCAGTACTTC. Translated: CASSGDWAGQETQYF.

The CDR3 spells CASSFTGTGQETQYF. For the CDR3, the DNA is TGTGCCAGCAGCTTCACAGGGACAGGGCAAGAGACCCAGTACTTC. The gene calls are TRBV7-3 and TRBJ2-5, with 9 bases matching TRBD1. Germline values: CDR1 SGHTA, CDR2 FQGTGA. The trim removed 3 bases at V and 2 bases at J, leaving 4 bases unmatched. There are 15 residues in the CDR3. The full variable domain, in which reference TRBV7-3 and TRBJ2-5 provide the parts outside the CDR3, is GAGVSQTPSNKVTEKGKYVELRCDPISGHTALYWYRQSLGQGPEFLIYFQGTGAADDSGLPNDRFFAVRPEGSVSTLKIQRTERGDSAVYLCASSFTGTGQETQYFGPGTRLLVL.

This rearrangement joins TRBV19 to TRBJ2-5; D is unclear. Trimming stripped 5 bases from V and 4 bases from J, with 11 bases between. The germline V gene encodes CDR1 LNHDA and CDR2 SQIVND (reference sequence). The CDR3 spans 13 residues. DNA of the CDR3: TGTGCCAGTAGTCTGGGCCCACTAGAGACCCAGTACTTC. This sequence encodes CASSLGPLETQYF.

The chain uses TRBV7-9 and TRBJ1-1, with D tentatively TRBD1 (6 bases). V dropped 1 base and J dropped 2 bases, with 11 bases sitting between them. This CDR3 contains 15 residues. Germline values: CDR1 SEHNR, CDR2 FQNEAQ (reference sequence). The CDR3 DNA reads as TGTGCCAGCAGCTTAGGGACAGTACCAAACACTGAAGCTTTCTTT. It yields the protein CASSLGTVPNTEAFF. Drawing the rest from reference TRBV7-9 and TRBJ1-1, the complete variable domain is DTGVSQNPRHKITKRGQNVTFRCDPISEHNRLYWYRQTLGQGPEFLTYFQNEAQLEKSRLLSDRFSAERPKGSFSTLEIQRTEQGDSAMYLCASSLGTVPNTEAFFGQGTRLTVV.

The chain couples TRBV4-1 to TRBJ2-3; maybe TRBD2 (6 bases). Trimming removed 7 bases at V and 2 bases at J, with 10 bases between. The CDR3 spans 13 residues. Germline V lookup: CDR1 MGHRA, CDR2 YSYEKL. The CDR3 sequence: CASTTGVTDTQYF. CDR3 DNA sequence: TGCGCCAGCACAACGGGGGTCACAGATACGCAGTATTTT.

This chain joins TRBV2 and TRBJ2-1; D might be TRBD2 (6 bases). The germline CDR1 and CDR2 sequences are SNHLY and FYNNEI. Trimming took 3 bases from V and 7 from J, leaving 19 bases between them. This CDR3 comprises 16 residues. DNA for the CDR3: TGTGCCAGCAGTGATCCAGGTGATTGGGGGAGGAATGAGCAGTTCTTC. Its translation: CASSDPGDWGRNEQFF.

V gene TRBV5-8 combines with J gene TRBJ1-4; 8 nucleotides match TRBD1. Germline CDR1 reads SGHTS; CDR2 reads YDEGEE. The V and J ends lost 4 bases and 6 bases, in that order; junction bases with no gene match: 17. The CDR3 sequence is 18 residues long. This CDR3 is CASSHWRRSGQVDEKLFF. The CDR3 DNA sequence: TGTGCCAGCAGCCATTGGCGCCGCTCGGGACAGGTTGATGAAAAACTGTTTTTT.